The 32 T cell receptor beta chains below all came from one sample that was sequenced in a study of blood T cell repertoires in COVID-19 (dated by TCRdb to 2020 to 2022). Receptor amplification or capture employed the immunoSEQ multiplex PCR assay. Not all clones reach the TCRdb copy of this immuneACCESS table, which keeps in-frame sequences only. Checked studies attribute under half of the gap to unresolved V genes and leave the rest unexplained. This sample lists about 43,000 clones; 85% to 90% were detected once. The ten largest clonotypes hold approximately 4.7% of the sample. What was sequenced was peripheral blood. These receptors originate from a human donor in a cohort sampled during active COVID-19.

The rearrangement links TRBV6-6 to TRBJ2-1; D not certain. The CDR3 spans 11 residues. CDR1 is MNHNY and CDR2 is SVGAGI in the germline V gene (reference sequence). Trimming stripped 2 bases from V and 8 bases from J, with 4 bases between. CDR3 sequence reads: CASSYGYEQFF. CDR3 nucleotides: TGTGCCAGCAGTTACGGCTATGAGCAGTTCTTC.

The gene calls are TRBV28 and TRBJ1-2; 10 bases line up with TRBD1. The CDR3 is 14 residues long. V lost 6 bases to trimming and J lost 8 bases; unmatched junction nucleotides: 9. The germline V gene encodes CDR1 MDHEN and CDR2 SYDVKM. CDR3: CASRYRTGGGGYTF. In DNA, the CDR3 is TGTGCCAGCAGATATCGGACAGGGGGTGGGGGCTACACCTTC.

J is TRBJ2-3 and V is TRBV29-1, with TRBD1 as a possible D gene (5 bases). Germline V gene data show CDR1 as SQVTM and CDR2 as ANQGSEA. This CDR3 spans 11 amino acids. V dropped 8 bases and J dropped 4 bases, with 10 bases sitting between them. The CDR3 bases are TGCAGCTTCCTCAGGGCAGATACGCAGTATTTT. This sequence encodes CSFLRADTQYF.

The genes are TRBV9 and TRBJ2-7; D is perhaps TRBD2 (5 bases). CDR3 length: 16 residues. V shed 0 bases and J shed 6 bases, with 19 bases lying between them. Germline CDR1 SGDLS, CDR2 YYNGEE. CDR3 in amino acids: CASSVEGHSRGSEQYF. The CDR3, as DNA: TGTGCCAGCAGCGTAGAGGGCCATAGTAGAGGGAGCGAGCAGTACTTC.

J is TRBJ2-3 and V is TRBV7-9; possibly TRBD1 for D (5 bases). V was pared by 6 bases and J by 5 bases, with 12 bases between. The germline V gene has CDR1 SEHNR and CDR2 FQNEAQ (reference sequence). The CDR3 length is 13 residues. In DNA, the CDR3 is TGTGCCAGCAGAAAAGGGGCGGTAGATACGCAGTATTTT. Protein product: CASRKGAVDTQYF.

The chain combines TRBV19 with TRBJ2-7; D perhaps matches TRBD1 (6 bases). Trimming pared 3 bases from V and 2 bases from J, leaving 11 bases between. Germline CDR1 reads LNHDA; CDR2 reads SQIVND (reference sequence). This CDR3 is built from 14 residues. The CDR3 DNA follows: TGTGCCAGTAGTATGGGGGCTTCCCCCTACGAGCAGTACTTC. Amino acids: CASSMGASPYEQYF.

The V and J genes are TRBV7-9 and TRBJ2-3; D possibly corresponds to TRBD1 (6 bases). The CDR3 consists of 13 residues. Trimming left V 8 bases short and J 0 bases short, with 9 bases between. The germline V gene has CDR1 SEHNR and CDR2 FQNEAQ (reference sequence). The CDR3 DNA reads TGTGCCAGCCGGGACAAGAGCACAGATACGCAGTATTTT. Translating gives CASRDKSTDTQYF.

The genes are TRBV5-1 and TRBJ2-1; 9 bases are shared with TRBD1. V was clipped by 4 bases and J by 9 bases; unmatched bases: 11. From germline, CDR1 is SGHRS and CDR2 YFSETQ. This CDR3 is 15 amino acids long. The CDR3 sequence is CASSVTGGEGGEQFF. The DNA of the CDR3 is TGCGCCAGCAGCGTTACAGGGGGCGAAGGGGGTGAGCAGTTCTTC.

The rearrangement joins TRBV6-2 or TRBV6-3 to TRBJ2-7; D remains unclear. The CDR3 runs 13 residues. Germline assignment: CDR1 MNHEY and CDR2 SVGEGT. V was shortened by 2 bases and J by 3 bases, with 8 bases between the two germline ends. Here the CDR3 reads CASSYGHLYEQYF. Written as DNA, the CDR3 is TGTGCCAGCAGTTACGGGCACCTCTACGAGCAGTACTTC.

The V call is TRBV14, the J call TRBJ2-3; perhaps TRBD1 as D (5 bases). This CDR3 is 14 amino acids long. V lost 4 bases, J lost 8 bases, and 16 bases lay in between. Germline V CDR1 and CDR2: SGHDN, FVKESK. The CDR3 DNA sequence: TGTGCCAGCAGCCGCGCAGGGCGGCTCACTACGCAGTATTTT. This codes for CASSRAGRLTTQYF.

This sequence joins TRBV9 and TRBJ2-7; D ambiguous. CDR1 and CDR2 (germline): SGDLS, YYNGEE. The CDR3 sequence is 13 residues long. The germline V and J ends were trimmed by 4 bases and 3 bases, with 11 bases remaining between them. CDR3 bases: TGTGCCAGCAGCCCCAGCCCAGGCTACGAGCAGTACTTC. It specifies CASSPSPGYEQYF. The full variable domain, completed using reference TRBV9 and TRBJ2-7, is DSGVTQTPKHLITATGQRVTLRCSPRSGDLSVYWYQQSLDQGLQFLIQYYNGEERAKGNILERFSAQQFPDLHSELNLSSLELGDSALYFCASSPSPGYEQYFGPGTRLTVT.

V usage is TRBV12-3 or TRBV12-4 and J usage is TRBJ2-7; weak D call: TRBD2 (6 bases). The CDR3 has 12 residues. V lost 5 bases to trimming and J lost 9 bases, with 14 bases between them. The CDR3 DNA is TGTGCCAGCAGTGGGAGGCTACTCGGGCAGTACTTC. This codes for CASSGRLLGQYF.

The chain joins TRBV28 to TRBJ2-2; tentative D call: TRBD2 (7 bases). V was clipped by 6 bases and J by 0 bases, with 11 bases between them. The CDR3 has 15 amino acids. Looked up from germline, CDR1 is MDHEN and CDR2 is SYDVKM. The CDR3 DNA is TGTGCCAGCAGGGGGCGGGGGCCGAACACCGGGGAGCTGTTTTTT. It specifies CASRGRGPNTGELFF.

The J gene is TRBJ1-5, the V gene TRBV7-2; 8 nucleotides align to TRBD1. CDR1 is SGHTA, CDR2 FQGNSA, per germline. Unmatched junction bases numbered 3, after V lost 1 base and J lost 4 bases. This CDR3 has 15 amino acids. As DNA, the CDR3 is TGTGCCAGCAGCTTAGGGACAGGGAGAAATCAGCCCCAGCATTTT. Translating gives CASSLGTGRNQPQHF.

This chain links TRBV27 with TRBJ1-2, with D possibly being TRBD1 (5 bases). Trimming left V 2 bases short and J 2 bases short, with 9 bases between. Germline-derived CDR1 and CDR2 are MNHEY and SMNVEV (reference sequence). The CDR3 is 14 residues long. CDR3 sequence: CASSLATGNYGYTF. As DNA, the CDR3 is TGTGCCAGCAGTTTAGCCACAGGAAACTATGGCTACACCTTC.

The chain combines TRBV14 with TRBJ2-1; TRBD2 might be the D (5 bases). This CDR3 is built from 16 residues. The V end was cut by 0 bases, the J end by 12 bases, with 21 bases between. Per the germline V gene, CDR1 is SGHDN and CDR2 is FVKESK. The CDR3: CASSQDAVIGFGLQFF. DNA for the CDR3: TGTGCCAGCAGCCAAGATGCCGTTATCGGTTTCGGACTGCAGTTCTTC.

The rearrangement links TRBV28 to TRBJ1-3; TRBD1 aligns across 7 bases. This CDR3 contains 13 residues. CDR1 and CDR2 (germline): MDHEN, SYDVKM. The ends lost 6 bases at V and 8 bases at J; junction bases unmatched: 7. CDR3 sequence: CASRLDRVDTIYF. CDR3 nucleotides: TGTGCCAGCAGACTCGACAGGGTAGACACCATATATTTT.

The genes are TRBV19 and TRBJ2-3; 9 nucleotides match TRBD1. With 4 bases clipped from V and 0 bases from J, the junction kept 8 bases outside the gene matches. Germline lookup yields CDR1 LNHDA and CDR2 SQIVND (reference sequence). This CDR3 has 17 amino acids. CDR3 loop: CASSNRQGGFSTDTQYF. The CDR3 region has the DNA TGTGCCAGTAGTAACCGACAGGGGGGCTTTAGCACAGATACGCAGTATTTT.

The chain uses TRBV24-1 and TRBJ2-2, with a weak D call TRBD1 (6 bases). The CDR3 loop spans 14 amino acids. CDR1 and CDR2 (germline): KGHDR, SFDVKD. The V end was cut by 4 bases, the J end by 4 bases, with 9 bases between. The CDR3 is CATSDPRGTGELFF. The CDR3 DNA sequence: TGTGCCACCAGTGACCCCAGGGGCACCGGGGAGCTGTTTTTT.

This clone is medium-sized by share. The chain recombines TRBV10-3 with TRBJ2-3, with TRBD1 matching over 7 bases. This CDR3 is built from 14 residues. Trimming removed 4 bases from V and 2 bases from J; junction bases left unmatched: 3. Germline CDR1 is ENHRY and CDR2 is SYGVKD. CDR3 protein: CAISGGQFTDTQYF. The CDR3 nucleotides are TGTGCCATCAGTGGGGGACAGTTCACAGATACGCAGTATTTT.

CDR3 nucleotide sequence: TGTGCCAGCAGCTTGACAGGGGTCACCTCTGGGGCCAACGTCCTGACTTTC. Its protein is CASSLTGVTSGANVLTF. This chain connects TRBV7-3 to TRBJ2-6; 8 bases align to TRBD1. V lost 3 bases and J lost 0; bases outside the gene matches: 4. Germline CDR1 is SGHTA and CDR2 is FQGTGA. This CDR3 contains 17 residues.

The chain combines TRBV19 with TRBJ2-6; the match to TRBD2 covers 7 bases. Per the germline V gene, CDR1 is LNHDA and CDR2 is SQIVND (reference sequence). V shed 10 bases, J shed 1 base, and the junction held 13 bases outside the gene matches. There are 17 residues in the CDR3. As DNA, the CDR3 is TGTGCCACCACAAAGGGAGGGACCGCGTCTGGGGCCAACGTCCTGACTTTC. This gives the protein CATTKGGTASGANVLTF.

Only one count was recorded for this clone. CDR3 region: CASAPKGASFESEQYF. The CDR3 DNA follows: TGTGCCAGCGCCCCCAAGGGAGCCAGCTTTGAGAGCGAGCAGTACTTC. The chain uses TRBV9 and TRBJ2-7; D perhaps matches TRBD2 (5 bases). Germline V CDR1 and CDR2: SGDLS, YYNGEE. V was cut by 7 bases and J by 6 bases, with 26 bases left in between. This CDR3 contains 16 residues.

This chain joins TRBV10-3 and TRBJ2-1; TRBD2 might be the D (6 bases). Germline V gene lookup returns CDR1 ENHRY and CDR2 SYGVKD. Trimming took off 2 bases at V and 6 bases at J, with 17 bases between the two ends. The CDR3 is 16 amino acids. CDR3 in DNA: TGTGCCATCAGTGAGCGGCAGACTAGTGTGCCCAATGAGCAGTTCTTC. Amino acids: CAISERQTSVPNEQFF.

This chain connects TRBV3-1 (or the pseudogene TRBV3-2) to TRBJ2-7, with D perhaps TRBD2 (5 bases). CDR1 and CDR2 from the germline V gene are LGHDT and YNNKEL (reference sequence). This CDR3 spans 14 amino acids. V was clipped by 4 bases and J by 5 bases, with 15 bases between them. The CDR3 loop is CASSPLTSSHEQYF. The CDR3 DNA follows: TGTGCCAGCAGCCCCCTAACTAGTTCCCACGAGCAGTACTTC.

This clone was picked up a small number of times. This CDR3 is CASSSSRVVGGELFF. CDR3 nucleotides: TGTGCCAGCAGCTCGAGTCGGGTTGTAGGCGGGGAGCTGTTTTTT. V usage is TRBV11-2 and J usage is TRBJ2-2, with D hard to call. The germline V and J ends were trimmed by 4 bases and 7 bases, with 16 bases remaining between them. The CDR3 is 15 residues long. The germline V gene has CDR1 SGHAT and CDR2 FQNNGV.

V is TRBV7-9 and J is TRBJ2-1; the match to TRBD2 covers 9 bases. Looked up from germline, CDR1 is SEHNR and CDR2 is FQNEAQ (reference sequence). This CDR3 has 15 residues. The V gene end was trimmed by 0 bases and the J gene end by 9 bases; junction bases not matched to a gene: 6. CDR3 sequence (DNA): TGTGCCAGCAGCTTAGCGGGACTAGCTCAATTTGAGCAGTTCTTC. Its translation is CASSLAGLAQFEQFF.

This chain links TRBV18 with TRBJ2-7; 10 bases fit TRBD1. Germline trimming cut 2 bases from V and 5 bases from J; bases unmatched to any gene: 6. Germline loops: CDR1 KGHSH, CDR2 LQKENI. The CDR3 sequence is 15 residues long. The CDR3 bases are TGTGCCAGCTCACCAATACGGGACAGGGGTCACGAGCAGTACTTC. It specifies CASSPIRDRGHEQYF.

A few counts support this clone. The chain is built from TRBV7-9 and TRBJ1-6; 11 nucleotides align to TRBD1. The CDR3 contains 14 residues. Germline V gene sequence: CDR1 SEHNR, CDR2 FQNEAQ (reference sequence). The V segment lost 4 bases and the J segment 9 bases; nucleotides outside the gene matches: 2. Here the CDR3 reads CASSSGQGASPLHF. The CDR3 coding sequence is TGTGCCAGCAGCTCCGGACAGGGGGCTTCACCCCTCCACTTT.

By share, this clone counts as medium-sized. The chain couples TRBV27 to TRBJ1-1; no clear D gene. Trimming left V 1 base short and J 0 bases short, with 15 bases between. Germline CDR1 MNHEY, CDR2 SMNVEV (reference sequence). CDR3 length equals 17 residues. CDR3 sequence reads: CASSLLGSLYMNTEAFF. In DNA form, the CDR3 reads TGTGCCAGCAGTTTATTGGGCAGCCTTTATATGAACACTGAAGCTTTCTTT.

The chain recombines TRBV6-5 with TRBJ2-7; 12 bases map to TRBD2. The CDR3 is made up of 16 amino acids. Germline loops: CDR1 MNHEY, CDR2 SVGAGI. The J segment lost 7 bases and the V segment lost 2 bases, leaving 9 bases of the junction unmatched. CDR3 in amino acids: CASSYTLAGGPGEQYF. The CDR3 DNA follows: TGTGCCAGCAGTTACACCCTAGCGGGAGGGCCGGGGGAGCAGTACTTC.

The chain uses TRBV3-1 (or the pseudogene TRBV3-2) and TRBJ1-2, with 7 positions matching TRBD1. The CDR3 covers 15 residues. The ends lost 1 base at V and 6 bases at J; junction bases unmatched: 8. The germline gives CDR1 LGHDT, CDR2 YNNKEL (reference sequence). The CDR3 reads CASSQGTGFLDGYTF. CDR3 bases: TGTGCCAGCAGCCAAGGGACAGGTTTCTTGGATGGCTACACCTTC.